This T cell receptor (beta chain) was retrieved from a study of cytomegalovirus exposure and HLA in healthy donors. Primers included in the PCR were 60 Vbeta and 13 Jbeta primers. The method was immunoSEQ multiplex PCR; TCRdb's version includes in-frame clones alone and lacks a portion of them. The sample includes some 200,000 clones, roughly 9.4% of them seen just once. CDR3 length equals 12 residues. Germline CDR1 LNHDA, CDR2 SQIVND (reference sequence). V lost 10 bases, J lost 3 bases, and 10 bases lay in between. The sequencing sample was made of PBMCs. The receptor's source is a woman in her 30s in good health and CMV-seropositive. The chain recombines TRBV19 with TRBJ2-1; D is perhaps TRBD1 (6 bases). This chain's CDR3 is CATRQDYNEQFF. The DNA for the CDR3 is TGTGCCACCAGACAGGACTACAATGAGCAGTTCTTC.